This entry describes one TCR beta chain. This clonotype was detected only a few times. Its antigen has not been determined. At one of its ends the junction is not consistent with the germline gene, which may arise from a read error. This entry comes from a study of T cells after yellow fever vaccination (dated by TCRdb to about 2019). For the wider study: The SMART-Seq v4 Ultra Low Input RNA kit was used to prepare libraries from fractions with low cell numbers. Two healthy male donors made up the cohort, one aged 18 to 29 years and the other aged 30 to 40 years. Blood samples were taken at several timepoints before and after primary and secondary immunization, and bulk PBMC replicates and cell subsets were isolated. To follow T-cell clones before and after both primary and booster YFV17D yellow fever vaccination, bulk TCR alpha and beta repertoires underwent longitudinal sequencing.

This specimen's treatment or condition label, interpreted: live attenuated yellow fever vaccine strain. At every blood-draw timepoint, two biological replicates of bulk PBMCs were collected. A standard Ficoll-Paque protocol was used to isolate PBMCs from peripheral blood. TriZol was used to extract RNA from bulk PBMCs, CD4 and CD8 fractions, and dextramer-positive and dextramer-negative fractions. Overall results and qualifications from the work: After the booster, most clones that had expanded after primary vaccination were detected again (roughly 95% of CD4 and over 75% of CD8), suggesting broad maintenance of memory. The study included only two donors, which limits how far the findings can be generalized. FACS-sorted repertoires could contain abundant contaminating clonotypes from the bulk population, so computational filtering was required. A small fraction of clonotypes showed up in both the CD4 and CD8 compartments, probably as a result of convergent recombination. Compared with the primary T-cell response, the secondary T-cell response was weaker but faster, peaking on day 5 rather than day 15.

TCR cDNA was made using 5'RACE template switching, a step that added a universal primer site and unique molecular identifiers. cDNA synthesis was primed from both the TCR alpha and TCR beta constant segments. Library amplification used two PCR steps, and the second PCR step added sample barcodes and sequencing adapters. Sequencing of the libraries was done on either Illumina HiSeq 2500 (2x100 bp) or NovaSeq (2x150 bp). Concerning the study's data processing: MIGEC handled demultiplexing of reads and collapsing into UMI consensus sequences, while MiXCR performed V(D)J alignment. Using edgeR on replicate PBMC samples, clonotypes were called vaccine-responding if FDR was below 0.01 and the log2 fold change was above 5 up to day 15. Each bulk clonotype received a CD4 or CD8 identity based on whether the sequenced CD4 or CD8 repertoire contained that clonotype at higher abundance. TCRdb itself trimmed the public reads at Q25 with fastp, ran MiXCR and retained productive beta chains. Duplicate CDR3 protein sequences are folded into a single record with the most common DNA and genes. Here the V and J calls rest on TCRdb's processing, not on the authors' analysis. Across this sample there are 620,000 or so distinct CDR3 sequences, with about 17% seen only once. Of the sample, roughly 17% is held by the ten largest clones.

The germline V gene specifies ENHRY as CDR1 and SYGVKD as CDR2. The CDR3 sequence holds 15 residues, the cysteine and phenylalanine included. The entry retains the CDR3 DNA only, 45 bases that are in frame from base 1. The sequencing used PBMCs, collected less than 6 days after the first yellow fever vaccination. The sequence joins TRBV10-3 to TRBJ1-3; the D gene assignment is ambiguous. The receptor was derived from a man younger than 35 who received the YFV17D yellow fever vaccine. Read as DNA, the sequence is TGTGCCATCAGTGAGGGCCCCCTCTCTGGCAACACCATATATTTT. Its translation reads: CAISEGPLSGNTIYF.